The next 9 T cell receptor beta chains were all read from a single sample in a study of patients and donors after allogeneic stem cell transplantation. TCRdb recomputed calls from the RT-PCR reads with MiXCR, one row per CDR3 protein. Of 800,000 to 1,000,000 distinct CDR3 sequences in the sample, 18% were seen once. Sequencing was carried out using blood, either unsorted or a sorted T cell fraction (not recorded which). The receptors were sampled from a human donor who was either an allogeneic HSCT recipient or a stem cell or donor lymphocyte infusion donor (not recorded which). It is not recorded whose cells these are; they may come from a transplant donor.

To note about this clonotype: A junction boundary mismatches the germline segment, possibly from a read error. The chain joins TRBV7-7 to TRBJ2-5, with 14 bases identical to TRBD2. Germline V lookup: CDR1 SSHAT, CDR2 FNYEAQ (reference sequence). The CDR3 spans 18 residues. The CDR3: CASSSGLAGEPFQETQYF. The CDR3 bases are TGTGCTAGCAGCTCGGGACTAGCGGGGGAACCTTTCCAAGAGACCCAGTACTTC.

J is TRBJ2-2 and V is TRBV20-1, with a tentative D call TRBD2 (6 bases). V gave up 2 bases and J gave up 6 bases, with 16 bases separating them. The CDR3 has 15 residues. From germline, CDR1 is DFQATT and CDR2 SNEGSKA (reference sequence). The CDR3 coding sequence is TGCAGTGCTAGATCGGGGGTGGGTTTTGCCGGGGAGCTGTTTTTT. This gives the protein CSARSGVGFAGELFF.

This clonotype was found a few times. This chain links TRBV5-1 with TRBJ2-3; D remains ambiguous. V lost 0 bases to trimming and J lost 1 base, with 9 bases between them. The germline V gene has CDR1 SGHRS and CDR2 YFSETQ. The CDR3 runs to 15 residues. CDR3 loop: CASSLAGWGTDTQYF. In nucleotides, the CDR3 is TGCGCCAGCAGCTTGGCCGGATGGGGCACAGATACGCAGTATTTT.

This clonotype was seen a few times. The chain has TRBV3-1 and TRBJ1-2; TRBD1 agrees at 7 bases. Trimming at V came to 4 bases and at J to 8 bases, leaving 4 bases not matched to a gene. The CDR3 is made up of 12 amino acids. CDR1 is LGHDT and CDR2 is YNNKEL in the germline V gene (reference sequence). In DNA form, the CDR3 reads TGTGCCAGCAGCCCCACAGGGGAAGGCTACACCTTC. It specifies CASSPTGEGYTF.

The chain combines TRBV28 with TRBJ1-4; possibly TRBD1 for D (5 bases). V lost 11 bases and J lost 1, with 17 bases in between. The germline gives CDR1 MDHEN, CDR2 SYDVKM. This CDR3 is built from 15 residues. The CDR3: CALGARVGTNEKLFF. CDR3 DNA sequence: TGTGCCCTAGGGGCCCGGGTCGGAACTAATGAAAAACTGTTTTTT.

The chain carries TRBV11-3 and TRBJ2-3, with 14 bases aligning to TRBD2. Germline V lookup: CDR1 SGHNT, CDR2 YENEEA. Trimming at V came to 4 bases and at J to 5 bases, leaving 5 bases not matched to a gene. The CDR3 is made up of 16 amino acids. CDR3 residues: CASSWGLAGVGDTQYF. CDR3 nucleotides: TGTGCCAGCAGCTGGGGACTAGCGGGAGTGGGAGATACGCAGTATTTT.

This clonotype was recorded a few times. J is TRBJ1-6 and V is TRBV9; D remains unclear. Deletions cut 4 bases from V and 7 bases from J, with 6 bases between. CDR1 is SGDLS, CDR2 YYNGEE, per germline. The CDR3 contains 12 residues. For the CDR3, the DNA is TGTGCCAGCAGCTATAAAAATTCACCCCTCCACTTT. Encoded protein: CASSYKNSPLHF.

This clonotype was picked up a small number of times. This chain uses TRBV3-1 with TRBJ1-1; no clear D gene. Germline assignment: CDR1 LGHDT and CDR2 YNNKEL (reference sequence). The CDR3 has 15 residues. V lost 4 bases, J lost 5 bases, and 17 bases lay in between. The CDR3 is CASSRRRVQLTEAFF. As DNA, the CDR3 is TGTGCCAGCAGCCGACGGAGGGTACAATTAACTGAAGCTTTCTTT.

This CDR3 reads CASSPLADNEQFF. CDR3 bases: TGTGCCAGCTCCCCTCTAGCGGACAATGAGCAGTTCTTC. The V call is TRBV18, the J call TRBJ2-1, with 7 bases fitting TRBD2. V was pared by 6 bases and J by 5 bases, with 4 bases of the junction left unmatched. The CDR3 loop spans 13 amino acids. Germline V gene lookup returns CDR1 KGHSH and CDR2 LQKENI.